This T cell receptor beta chain comes out of a study of PD-1 blockade in classical Hodgkin lymphoma. Study details: Nivolumab dosing for patients was 3 mg/kg, administered intravenously every 2 weeks. Study findings and constraints: Exclusion removed patients who began nivolumab under 1 year after ASCT. Newly diagnosed patients were said to have less baseline TCR diversity than healthy donors did. There was a significant rise in CD4+ TCR diversity by C4D1, with no such rise for CD8+.

Each patient's relapse followed autologous stem cell transplantation, and brentuximab vedotin exposure varied. Trimming removed 6 bases from V and 3 bases from J; junction bases left unmatched: 6. The germline V gene has CDR1 MNHNS and CDR2 SASEGT. The CDR3 runs 15 residues. The protocol was immunoSEQ multiplex PCR, while the TCRdb copy is restricted to in-frame clones and leaves out a portion. The data show around 44,000 clones, with around 86% seen just once and roughly 6% held by the top ten. In regard to this clone: Antigen unknown.

The specimen was peripheral blood mononuclear cells (PBMCs), collected before the second cycle of nivolumab. This sequence was found in a human donor with classical Hodgkin lymphoma. The chain uses TRBV6-1 and TRBJ2-1; 9 bases line up with TRBD1. For the CDR3, the DNA is TGTGCCAGCAGGGTGGGACAGGGAAACTACAATGAGCAGTTCTTC. Encoded protein: CASRVGQGNYNEQFF.